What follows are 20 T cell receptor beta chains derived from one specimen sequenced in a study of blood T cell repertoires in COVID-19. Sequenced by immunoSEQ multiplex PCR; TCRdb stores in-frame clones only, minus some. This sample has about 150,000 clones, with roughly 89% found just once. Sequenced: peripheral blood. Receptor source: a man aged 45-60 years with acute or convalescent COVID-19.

The CDR3 loop reads CASSWGGTRDTQYF. CDR3 DNA: TGTGCCAGCAGTTGGGGGGGGACTAGAGATACGCAGTATTTT. The V and J genes are TRBV6-2 or TRBV6-3 and TRBJ2-3, with 8 bases lining up with TRBD2. V trimming: 4 bases; J trimming: 5 bases; junction bases outside the gene matches: 5. CDR1 is MNHEY and CDR2 is SVGEGT in the germline V gene. The CDR3 length is 14 residues.

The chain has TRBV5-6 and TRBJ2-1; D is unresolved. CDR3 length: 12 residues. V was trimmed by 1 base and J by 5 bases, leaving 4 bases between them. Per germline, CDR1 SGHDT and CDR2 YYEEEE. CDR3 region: CASSLINNEQFF. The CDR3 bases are TGTGCCAGCAGCTTGATAAACAATGAGCAGTTCTTC.

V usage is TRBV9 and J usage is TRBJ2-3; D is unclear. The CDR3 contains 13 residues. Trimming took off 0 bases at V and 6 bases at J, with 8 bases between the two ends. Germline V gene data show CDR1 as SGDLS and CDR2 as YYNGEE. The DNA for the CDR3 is TGTGCCAGCAGCGTAGGCATCGGGGATACGCAGTATTTT. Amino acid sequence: CASSVGIGDTQYF.

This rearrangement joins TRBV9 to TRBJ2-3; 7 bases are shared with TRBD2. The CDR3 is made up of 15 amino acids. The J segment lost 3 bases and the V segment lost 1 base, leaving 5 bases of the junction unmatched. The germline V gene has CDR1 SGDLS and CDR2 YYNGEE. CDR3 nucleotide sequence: TGTGCCAGCAGCGTATCCGGGGGGAGGACAGATACGCAGTATTTT. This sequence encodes CASSVSGGRTDTQYF.

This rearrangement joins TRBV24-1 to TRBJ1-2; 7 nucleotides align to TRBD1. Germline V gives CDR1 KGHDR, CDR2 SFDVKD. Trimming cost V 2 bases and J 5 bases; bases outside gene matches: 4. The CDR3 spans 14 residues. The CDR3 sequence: CATSDSQGEYGYTF. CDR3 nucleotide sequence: TGTGCCACCAGTGATTCCCAGGGGGAGTATGGCTACACCTTC.

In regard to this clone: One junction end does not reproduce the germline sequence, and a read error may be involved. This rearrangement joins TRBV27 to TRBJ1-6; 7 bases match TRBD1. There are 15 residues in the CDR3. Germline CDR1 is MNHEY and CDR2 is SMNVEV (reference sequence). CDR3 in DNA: TGTGCCAGCAGAATGGGACAGCAGTATAGTTCACCCCTCCACTTT. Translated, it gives CASRMGQQYSSPLHF.

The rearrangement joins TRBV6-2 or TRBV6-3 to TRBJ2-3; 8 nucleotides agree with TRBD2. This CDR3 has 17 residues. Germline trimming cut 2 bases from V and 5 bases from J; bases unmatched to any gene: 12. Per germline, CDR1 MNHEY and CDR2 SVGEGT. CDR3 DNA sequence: TGTGCCAGCAGTTACGCCCTATTCGGGGGGGGCGAAGATACGCAGTATTTT. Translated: CASSYALFGGGEDTQYF.

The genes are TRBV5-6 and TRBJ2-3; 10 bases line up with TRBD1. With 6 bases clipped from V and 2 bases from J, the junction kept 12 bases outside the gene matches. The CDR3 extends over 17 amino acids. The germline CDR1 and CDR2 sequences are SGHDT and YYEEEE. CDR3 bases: TGTGCCAGCATCCAGACCGGGACAGGGGTCCCCACAGATACGCAGTATTTT. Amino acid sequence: CASIQTGTGVPTDTQYF.

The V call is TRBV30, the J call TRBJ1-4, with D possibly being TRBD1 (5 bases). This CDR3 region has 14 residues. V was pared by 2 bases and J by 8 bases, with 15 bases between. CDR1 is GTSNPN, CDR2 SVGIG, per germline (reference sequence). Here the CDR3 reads CAWSTPREVEKLFF. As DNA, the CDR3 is TGTGCCTGGAGTACACCCAGGGAGGTAGAAAAACTGTTTTTT.

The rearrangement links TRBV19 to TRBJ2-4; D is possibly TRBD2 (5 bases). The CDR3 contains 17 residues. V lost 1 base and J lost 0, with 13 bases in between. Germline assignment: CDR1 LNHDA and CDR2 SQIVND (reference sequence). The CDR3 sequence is CASSIAGSGLAKNIQYF. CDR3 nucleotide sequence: TGTGCCAGTAGTATAGCCGGCTCGGGGTTAGCCAAAAACATTCAGTACTTC.

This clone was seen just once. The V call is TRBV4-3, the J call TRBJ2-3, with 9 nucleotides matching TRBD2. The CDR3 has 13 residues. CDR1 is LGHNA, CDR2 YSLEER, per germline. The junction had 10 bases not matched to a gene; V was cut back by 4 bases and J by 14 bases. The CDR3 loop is CASSPSSGASLYF. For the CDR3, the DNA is TGCGCCAGCAGCCCATCTAGCGGGGCCTCCTTGTATTTT.

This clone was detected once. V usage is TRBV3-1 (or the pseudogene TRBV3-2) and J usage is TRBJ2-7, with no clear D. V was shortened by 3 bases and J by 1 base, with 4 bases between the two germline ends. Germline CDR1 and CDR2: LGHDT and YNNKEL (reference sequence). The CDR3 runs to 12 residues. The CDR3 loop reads CASSQASYEQYF. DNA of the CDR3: TGTGCCAGCAGCCAGGCTTCCTACGAGCAGTACTTC.

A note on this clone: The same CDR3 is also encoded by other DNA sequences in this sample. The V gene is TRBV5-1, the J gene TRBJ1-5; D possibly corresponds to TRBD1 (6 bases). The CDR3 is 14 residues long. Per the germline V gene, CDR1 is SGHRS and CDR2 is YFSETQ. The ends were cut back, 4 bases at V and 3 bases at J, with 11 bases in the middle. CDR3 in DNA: TGCGCCAGCAGCCCAGGACAGTCCAATCAGCCCCAGCATTTT. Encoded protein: CASSPGQSNQPQHF.

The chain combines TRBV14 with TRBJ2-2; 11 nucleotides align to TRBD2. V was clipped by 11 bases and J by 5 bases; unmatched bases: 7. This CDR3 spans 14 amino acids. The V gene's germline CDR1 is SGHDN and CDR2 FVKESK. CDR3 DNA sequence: TGTGCCGGTAGCGGGAGGGTTTTTACCGGGGAGCTGTTTTTT. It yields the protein CAGSGRVFTGELFF.

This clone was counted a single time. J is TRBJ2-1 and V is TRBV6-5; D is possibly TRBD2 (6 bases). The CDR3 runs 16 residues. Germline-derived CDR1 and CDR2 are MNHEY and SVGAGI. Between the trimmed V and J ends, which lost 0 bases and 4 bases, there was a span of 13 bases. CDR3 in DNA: TGTGCCAGCAGTTACTCGAGTGGCGGGGTATACAATGAGCAGTTCTTC. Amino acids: CASSYSSGGVYNEQFF.

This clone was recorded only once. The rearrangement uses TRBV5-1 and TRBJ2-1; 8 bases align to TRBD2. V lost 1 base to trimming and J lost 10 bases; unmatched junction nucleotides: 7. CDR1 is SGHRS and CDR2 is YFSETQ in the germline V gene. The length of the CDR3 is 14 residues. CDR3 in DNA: TGCGCCAGCAGCTTGAACTTAGCGGGATTGGAGCAGTTCTTC. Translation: CASSLNLAGLEQFF. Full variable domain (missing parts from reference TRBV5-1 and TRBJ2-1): KAGVTQTPRYLIKTRGQQVTLSCSPISGHRSVSWYQQTPGQGLQFLFEYFSETQRNKGNFPGRFSGRQFSNSRSEMNVSTLELGDSALYLCASSLNLAGLEQFFGPGTRLTVL.

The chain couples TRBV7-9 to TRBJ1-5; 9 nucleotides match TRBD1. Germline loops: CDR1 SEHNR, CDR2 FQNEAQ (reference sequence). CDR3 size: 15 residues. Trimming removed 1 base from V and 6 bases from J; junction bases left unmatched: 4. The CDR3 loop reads CASSLGGQGIQPQHF. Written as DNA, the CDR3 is TGTGCCAGCAGCTTAGGGGGACAGGGAATTCAGCCCCAGCATTTT.

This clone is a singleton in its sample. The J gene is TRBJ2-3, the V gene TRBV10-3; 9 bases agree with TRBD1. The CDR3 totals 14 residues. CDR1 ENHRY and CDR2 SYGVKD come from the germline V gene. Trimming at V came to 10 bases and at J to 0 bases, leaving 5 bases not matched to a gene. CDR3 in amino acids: CATAGTGSTDTQYF. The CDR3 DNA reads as TGTGCCACCGCCGGGACAGGGAGCACAGATACGCAGTATTTT.

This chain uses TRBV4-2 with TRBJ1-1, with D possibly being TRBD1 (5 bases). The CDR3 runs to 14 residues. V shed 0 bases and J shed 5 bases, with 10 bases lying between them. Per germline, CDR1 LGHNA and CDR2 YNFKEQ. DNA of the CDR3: TGTGCCAGCAGCCAAGATCGGGGGGGAACTGAAGCTTTCTTT. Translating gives CASSQDRGGTEAFF.

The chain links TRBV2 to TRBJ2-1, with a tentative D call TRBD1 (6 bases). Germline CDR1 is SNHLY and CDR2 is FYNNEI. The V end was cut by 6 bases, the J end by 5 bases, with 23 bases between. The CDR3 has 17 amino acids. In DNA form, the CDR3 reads TGTGCCAGCAGCCAGAACCAGTTACTCCGGGACAACAATGAGCAGTTCTTC. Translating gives CASSQNQLLRDNNEQFF.